This T cell receptor beta chain was obtained from a study of blood T cell repertoires in COVID-19. Study summary: Samples came from the United States, Italy and Spain, spanning acute and convalescent COVID-19. Sample material is recorded as cDNA or gDNA derived from T cells, B-cell-depleted T cells, or PBMCs.

Germline V gene data show CDR1 as LNHNV and CDR2 as YYDKDF (reference sequence). The CDR3 has 14 amino acids. As concerns this clone: The germline gene is not matched at one end of the junction; a read error may be the cause.

In the original analysis: Scientists estimated how many nucleated cells there were by amplifying reference gene primers. Sequencing used immunoSEQ multiplex PCR; TCRdb keeps in-frame clones, though not all of them. That table supplies the V and J calls and clone size; D and trimming were determined from the DNA. The sample shows about 50,000 clones, approximately 90% of them seen only once. Sample: peripheral blood. This receptor was identified in a woman aged 80 or over with acute or convalescent COVID-19. The chain has TRBV15 and TRBJ1-3; D is ambiguous. CDR3 DNA sequence: TGTGCCACCAGCAGAGCGGGGTATGGAGACACCATATATTTT. Its translation: CATSRAGYGDTIYF.